The 25 T cell receptor beta chains listed next were all sequenced from one sample in a study of cytomegalovirus exposure and HLA in healthy donors. The PCR ran on 60 Vbeta and 13 Jbeta primers. The repertoire was sequenced with immunoSEQ multiplex PCR; TCRdb's copy has only in-frame clones and lacks some. This listing includes 75,000 to 95,000 clones. Material for sequencing was PBMCs. The receptor source for this set is a man aged 25 to 40 in good health and CMV-seronegative.

The chain links TRBV4-1 to TRBJ2-3; TRBD1 aligns across 7 bases. CDR3 size: 14 residues. Trimming took 4 bases from V and 2 from J; bases not matched to a gene: 3. CDR1 is MGHRA and CDR2 is YSYEKL in the germline V gene. CDR3 sequence (DNA): TGCGCCAGCAGCCTAGGACAGGACACAGATACGCAGTATTTT. It codes for CASSLGQDTDTQYF.

The chain couples TRBV4-2 to TRBJ1-1; 12 bases match TRBD1. Germline CDR1 and CDR2: LGHNA and YNFKEQ. Trimming at V came to 0 bases and at J to 11 bases, leaving 7 bases not matched to a gene. CDR3 length equals 15 residues. The chain's CDR3 is CASSQDGTGGMRAFF. For the CDR3, the DNA is TGTGCCAGCAGCCAAGATGGGACAGGGGGCATGCGGGCTTTCTTT.

This chain connects TRBV28 to TRBJ1-2, with TRBD1 matching over 7 bases. This CDR3 is 18 amino acids long. Germline V CDR1 and CDR2: MDHEN, SYDVKM. V shed 3 bases and J 4 bases; nucleotides not matched to a gene: 17. CDR3 coding DNA: TGTGCCAGCAGTTTCCCTGGACAGGCAACTCAGTACGGCTATGGCTACACCTTC. Translated, it gives CASSFPGQATQYGYGYTF.

The V call is TRBV5-6, the J call TRBJ2-7; 7 bases fit TRBD1. The V segment lost 0 bases and the J segment 6 bases; nucleotides outside the gene matches: 12. Germline lookup yields CDR1 SGHDT and CDR2 YYEEEE. The CDR3 loop spans 16 amino acids. CDR3 protein: CASSLAPTGSLFEQYF. Here the CDR3 DNA reads TGTGCCAGCAGCTTGGCCCCGACAGGGTCCCTCTTCGAGCAGTACTTC.

This rearrangement joins TRBV18 to TRBJ1-4; tentative D call: TRBD1 (5 bases). CDR3 length: 17 amino acids. Germline lookup yields CDR1 KGHSH and CDR2 LQKENI. V gave up 3 bases and J gave up 1 base, with 15 bases separating them. CDR3 residues: CASSPRPGGKTNEKLFF. CDR3 sequence (DNA): TGTGCCAGCTCACCCCGACCGGGGGGGAAAACTAATGAAAAACTGTTTTTT.

V usage is TRBV28 and J usage is TRBJ2-7; TRBD1 might be the D (5 bases). Trimming removed 4 bases from V and 6 bases from J, with 10 bases in between. The CDR3 is 12 residues long. The germline V gene encodes CDR1 MDHEN and CDR2 SYDVKM. In DNA, the CDR3 is TGTGCCAGCAGTTGGGGCAGGGTCGAGCAGTACTTC. As protein: CASSWGRVEQYF.

V is TRBV9 and J is TRBJ2-1; 8 nucleotides agree with TRBD1. This CDR3 contains 15 residues. Germline-derived CDR1 and CDR2 are SGDLS and YYNGEE. Trimming cost V 2 bases and J 7 bases; bases outside gene matches: 8. CDR3 DNA: TGTGCCAGCAGCGTGTCGGACAGGGCGGGGAATGAGCAGTTCTTC. This gives the protein CASSVSDRAGNEQFF.

This chain connects TRBV6-5 to TRBJ2-7; possible D gene TRBD2, 7 bases. CDR1 and CDR2 from the germline V gene are MNHEY and SVGAGI. V was shortened by 4 bases and J by 2 bases, with 18 bases between the two germline ends. This CDR3 comprises 16 residues. The CDR3 spells CASSSLGGPNTYEQYF. DNA of the CDR3: TGTGCCAGCAGTTCCTTGGGGGGGCCGAATACCTACGAGCAGTACTTC.

This sequence joins TRBV5-4 and TRBJ1-1, with a weak D call TRBD1 (5 bases). The germline V gene encodes CDR1 SGHNT and CDR2 YYREEE (reference sequence). The V and J ends lost 4 bases and 1 base respectively, with 8 bases between them. There are 13 residues in the CDR3. The CDR3 sequence is CASSVDTNTEAFF. As DNA, the CDR3 is TGTGCCAGCAGCGTGGACACGAACACTGAAGCTTTCTTT. The whole variable domain, remainder taken from reference TRBV5-4 and TRBJ1-1, is ETGVTQSPTHLIKTRGQQVTLRCSSQSGHNTVSWYQQALGQGPQFIFQYYREEENGRGNFPPRFSGLQFPNYSSELNVNALELDDSALYLCASSVDTNTEAFFGQGTRLTVV.

The chain couples TRBV7-6 to TRBJ2-5; D unresolved. CDR1 and CDR2 (germline): SGHVS, FNYEAQ. The CDR3 is 15 residues long. V dropped 5 bases and J dropped 4 bases, with 17 bases sitting between them. CDR3: CASSPSVRLAETQYF. The DNA for the CDR3 is TGTGCCAGCAGCCCAAGTGTGAGACTGGCAGAGACCCAGTACTTC.

This chain links TRBV29-1 with TRBJ1-4; no definite D call. Germline values: CDR1 SQVTM, CDR2 ANQGSEA. V lost 0 bases to trimming and J lost 11 bases, with 13 bases between them. The CDR3 runs 13 residues. CDR3 in amino acids: CSVEDLGGTKLFF. Written as DNA, the CDR3 is TGCAGCGTTGAAGATCTAGGAGGAACCAAACTGTTTTTT.

The V gene is TRBV10-3, the J gene TRBJ1-2; 8 bases fit TRBD1. V was clipped by 6 bases and J by 7 bases; unmatched bases: 16. This CDR3 is 16 amino acids long. The germline V gene has CDR1 ENHRY and CDR2 SYGVKD. The CDR3 sequence: CAISSDRVATVGGYTF. The CDR3 DNA reads as TGTGCCATCAGCTCGGACAGGGTTGCTACTGTAGGTGGCTACACCTTC.

This chain joins TRBV5-1 and TRBJ2-7; possibly TRBD1 for D (6 bases). CDR1 is SGHRS, CDR2 YFSETQ, per germline. V was trimmed by 0 bases and J by 3 bases, leaving 10 bases between them. There are 14 residues in the CDR3. For the CDR3, the DNA is TGCGCCAGCAGCTTGGTGCAGGGGAACTACGAGCAGTACTTC. Its translation is CASSLVQGNYEQYF.

The gene calls are TRBV6-4 and TRBJ2-3; 14 bases fit TRBD2. After removal of 6 bases from V and 6 bases from J, the junction contained 8 bases not matched to a gene. There are 16 residues in the CDR3. Germline assignment: CDR1 MRHNA and CDR2 SNTAGT. The CDR3 sequence: CASSATTSGGADTQYF. The CDR3 DNA reads TGTGCCAGCAGCGCCACGACTAGCGGGGGGGCGGATACGCAGTATTTT.

The chain is built from TRBV19 and TRBJ2-1; 7 positions agree with TRBD2. V lost 0 bases, J lost 6 bases, and 2 bases stayed unmatched. In germline, CDR1 is LNHDA, CDR2 SQIVND (reference sequence). The CDR3 extends over 14 amino acids. The CDR3 spells CASSIERGVNEQFF. CDR3 sequence (DNA): TGTGCCAGTAGTATAGAACGGGGGGTCAATGAGCAGTTCTTC.

The chain has TRBV18 and TRBJ1-5; perhaps TRBD1 as D (6 bases). Deletions cut 3 bases from V and 7 bases from J, with 13 bases between. This CDR3 has 14 residues. Per the germline V gene, CDR1 is KGHSH and CDR2 is LQKENI. The CDR3 sequence is CASSPQGSRQPQHF. The CDR3 coding sequence is TGTGCCAGCTCACCCCAGGGGTCGAGACAGCCCCAGCATTTT.

The gene calls are TRBV7-6 and TRBJ2-5, with TRBD1 identical over 8 bases. There are 14 residues in the CDR3. The ends lost 4 bases at V and 5 bases at J; junction bases unmatched: 6. The germline V gene encodes CDR1 SGHVS and CDR2 FNYEAQ. CDR3 sequence reads: CASSSGQGRETQYF. DNA of the CDR3: TGTGCCAGCAGCTCTGGACAGGGTAGGGAGACCCAGTACTTC.

The chain joins TRBV4-2 to TRBJ2-3, with 12 bases aligning to TRBD2. From germline, CDR1 is LGHNA and CDR2 YNFKEQ. V was clipped by 0 bases and J by 4 bases; unmatched bases: 2. CDR3 length: 16 residues. The DNA of the CDR3 is TGTGCCAGCAGCCAAGAGACTAGCGGGAGATCAGATACGCAGTATTTT. Its translation: CASSQETSGRSDTQYF.

This sequence joins TRBV4-3 and TRBJ2-7, with a weak D call TRBD2 (6 bases). V was cut by 2 bases and J by 3 bases, with 14 bases left in between. Germline loops: CDR1 LGHNA, CDR2 YSLEER. The CDR3 contains 15 residues. The CDR3 protein is CASSQLAGTVYEQYF. As DNA, the CDR3 is TGCGCCAGCAGCCAACTGGCCGGGACTGTCTACGAGCAGTACTTC.

Worth noting for this clone: The same CDR3 is also encoded by other DNA sequences in this sample. The V and J genes are TRBV4-2 and TRBJ1-2, with 9 bases lining up with TRBD1. Germline CDR1 reads LGHNA; CDR2 reads YNFKEQ. CDR3 length: 16 residues. Unmatched junction bases numbered 11, after V lost 1 base and J lost 8 bases. The DNA for the CDR3 is TGTGCCAGCAGCCAAGTGGGATTACAGGGGGCAGGAGGCTACACCTTC. Translation gives CASSQVGLQGAGGYTF.

The chain is built from TRBV11-2 and TRBJ1-5, with 10 bases that match TRBD1. This CDR3 has 15 residues. Germline assignment: CDR1 SGHAT and CDR2 FQNNGV. Trimming at V came to 4 bases and at J to 7 bases, leaving 7 bases not matched to a gene. In DNA form, the CDR3 reads TGTGCCAGCAGCTCTGGGACAGGGGTAAGCCAGCCCCAGCATTTT. This translates into CASSSGTGVSQPQHF.

This rearrangement joins TRBV6-1 to TRBJ2-3; D may be TRBD2 (5 bases). With 7 bases removed from V and 2 bases from J, the gap between germline ends came to 16 bases. The CDR3 sequence is 15 residues long. From germline, CDR1 is MNHNS and CDR2 SASEGT. The CDR3 DNA reads TGTGCCAGCATGGGAGTGGGCCATATCACAGATACGCAGTATTTT. It is translated as CASMGVGHITDTQYF.

V gene TRBV6-1 combines with J gene TRBJ2-1, with 10 bases matching TRBD2. The length of the CDR3 is 15 residues. V gave up 4 bases and J gave up 6 bases; unmatched junction bases: 6. From germline, CDR1 is MNHNS and CDR2 SASEGT. In nucleotides, the CDR3 is TGTGCCAGCAGTGGAGCAGCGGGGGGGCCCAATGAGCAGTTCTTC. It codes for CASSGAAGGPNEQFF.

The chain couples TRBV5-4 to TRBJ2-3, with D possibly matching TRBD1 (6 bases). Germline-derived CDR1 and CDR2 are SGHNT and YYREEE (reference sequence). V was cut by 5 bases and J by 4 bases, with 20 bases left in between. CDR3 length equals 16 residues. The CDR3 nucleotides read TGTGCCAGCAGTCCCACAGGGAAGGGTACGGCAGATACGCAGTATTTT. This gives the protein CASSPTGKGTADTQYF.

This chain connects TRBV7-9 to TRBJ2-6; the D is unclear. Germline V gene sequence: CDR1 SEHNR, CDR2 FQNEAQ (reference sequence). The CDR3 is made up of 14 amino acids. Trimming removed 5 bases at V and 0 bases at J, with 5 bases between. The CDR3 coding sequence is TGTGCCAGCAGCCCAGGCTCTGGGGCCAACGTCCTGACTTTC. It yields the protein CASSPGSGANVLTF.